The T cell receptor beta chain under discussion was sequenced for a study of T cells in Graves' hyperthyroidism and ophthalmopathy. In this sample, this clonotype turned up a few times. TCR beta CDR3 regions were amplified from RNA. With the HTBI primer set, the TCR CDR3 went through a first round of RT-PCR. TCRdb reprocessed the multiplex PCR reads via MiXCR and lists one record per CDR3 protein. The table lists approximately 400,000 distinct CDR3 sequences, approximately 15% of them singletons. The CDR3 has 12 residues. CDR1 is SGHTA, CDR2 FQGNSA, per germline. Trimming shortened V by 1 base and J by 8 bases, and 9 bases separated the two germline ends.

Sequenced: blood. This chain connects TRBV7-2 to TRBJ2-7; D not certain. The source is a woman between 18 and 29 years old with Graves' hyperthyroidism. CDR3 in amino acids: CASSLDPFKQYF. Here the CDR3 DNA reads TGTGCCAGCAGCTTAGACCCCTTCAAGCAGTACTTC.